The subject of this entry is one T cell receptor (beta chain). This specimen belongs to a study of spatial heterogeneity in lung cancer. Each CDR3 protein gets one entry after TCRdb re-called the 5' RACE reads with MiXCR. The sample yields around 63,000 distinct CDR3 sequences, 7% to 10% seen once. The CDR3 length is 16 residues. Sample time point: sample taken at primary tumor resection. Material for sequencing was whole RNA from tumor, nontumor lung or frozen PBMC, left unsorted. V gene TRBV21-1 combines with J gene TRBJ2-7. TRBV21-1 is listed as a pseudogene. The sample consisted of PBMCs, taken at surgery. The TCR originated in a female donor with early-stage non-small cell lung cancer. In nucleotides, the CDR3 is TGTGCCAGCAGCAGGGCTTTGGCAGACGAATTTGGCGAGCAGTACTTC. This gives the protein CASSRALADEFGEQYF.